The clone carrying this T cell receptor (beta chain) appeared a few times. The sample originates from a study of blood T cell repertoires in COVID-19. Methods used by the authors: Reference gene primers were amplified, and this amplification served to estimate nucleated cell counts. The repertoire was sequenced with immunoSEQ multiplex PCR; TCRdb's copy has only in-frame clones and lacks some. V and J calls and clone size come straight from that table; D and trimming were deduced from the DNA. The sample carries some 140,000 clones, around 73% recorded once. The germline V gene encodes CDR1 DFQATT and CDR2 SNEGSKA (reference sequence). The CDR3 runs to 14 residues. The V gene end was trimmed by 3 bases and the J gene end by 2 bases; junction bases not matched to a gene: 3.

The source is a man aged 55-75 years who had recovered from COVID-19. Sequences were obtained from peripheral blood. This chain connects TRBV20-1 to TRBJ2-2, with TRBD2 matching 7 bases. This CDR3 is CSASPSGNTGELFF. The DNA for the CDR3 is TGCAGTGCTAGTCCTAGCGGAAACACCGGGGAGCTGTTTTTT.